This T cell receptor (beta chain) was identified during a study of T cell changes during pregnancy in multiple sclerosis. Trimming took 2 bases from V and 6 from J; bases not matched to a gene: 4. Germline assignment: CDR1 SGHTA and CDR2 FQGTGA. The CDR3 totals 14 residues. Sequenced by immunoSEQ multiplex PCR; TCRdb stores in-frame clones only, minus some. The table includes around 70,000 clones, around 94% detected once. The gene calls are TRBV7-3 and TRBJ2-1, with 7 bases identical to TRBD1. The sequence derives from a female donor with multiple sclerosis, enrolled in a pregnancy study. The starting material was peripheral blood, obtained in the third trimester of pregnancy. CDR3 sequence: CASSLRTGGNEQFF. In DNA form, the CDR3 reads TGTGCCAGCAGCTTACGGACAGGCGGCAATGAGCAGTTCTTC. Supplemented by reference TRBV7-3 and TRBJ2-1, the full variable domain reads GAGVSQTPSNKVTEKGKYVELRCDPISGHTALYWYRQSLGQGPEFLIYFQGTGAADDSGLPNDRFFAVRPEGSVSTLKIQRTERGDSAVYLCASSLRTGGNEQFFGPGTRLTVL.